Listed below are T cell receptor beta chains from one sample, sequenced in a study of beta chain features in type 1 diabetes. Profiled with immunoSEQ multiplex PCR; TCRdb holds only in-frame clones, not every one. The repertoire holds roughly 700,000 clones, with about an eighth as singletons. The sample comprised naive CD4+ T cells from blood. The receptors stem from a young man with type 1 diabetes. CDR3s include the opening cysteine and the closing phenylalanine or tryptophan. A D gene is named only where the DNA matches it firmly. Size is omitted from some rows. Given values are once, few, many or a class for expanded clones.

cdr3_nt: TGTGCCTGGAGTGGGGGGGGCACTGAAGCTTTCTTT
cdr3_aa: CAWSGGGTEAFF
j_call: TRBJ1-1
v_call: TRBV30
d_call: -
clone_size: -

cdr3_nt: TGTGCCAGCAGGGGGGGAGGAGAGACCCAGTACTTC
cdr3_aa: CASRGGGETQYF
j_call: TRBJ2-5
v_call: TRBV2
d_call: -
clone_size: -

cdr3_nt: TGTGCCAGCAGCTTAGGTGCTGGGAGCAATCAGCCCCAGCATTTT
cdr3_aa: CASSLGAGSNQPQHF
j_call: TRBJ1-5
v_call: TRBV7-2
d_call: -
clone_size: -

cdr3_nt: TGTGCCAGCAGACCCTCTGGGGCCAACGTCCTGACTTTC
cdr3_aa: CASRPSGANVLTF
j_call: TRBJ2-6
v_call: TRBV27
d_call: -
clone_size: -

cdr3_nt: TGTGCCAGCAGTTTTGGACAGGGGGCGCGGGAGACCCAGTACTTC
cdr3_aa: CASSFGQGARETQYF
j_call: TRBJ2-5
v_call: TRBV27
d_call: TRBD1
clone_size: -

cdr3_nt: TGCAGTGCGGATTATGCGGATACGCAGTATTTT
cdr3_aa: CSADYADTQYF
j_call: TRBJ2-3
v_call: TRBV20-1
d_call: -
clone_size: -

cdr3_nt: TGTGCCAGCAGTCGTGCCCACGAACCGGGGGAGCAGTACTTC
cdr3_aa: CASSRAHEPGEQYF
j_call: TRBJ2-7
v_call: TRBV25-1
d_call: -
clone_size: -

cdr3_nt: TGTGCCAGCAGCGACAGGGGGCTCGGGACCCAGTACTTC
cdr3_aa: CASSDRGLGTQYF
j_call: TRBJ2-5
v_call: TRBV9
d_call: TRBD1
clone_size: -

cdr3_nt: TGTGCCAGCAGCGTAGGGGACAGGTACTATGGCTACACCTTC
cdr3_aa: CASSVGDRYYGYTF
j_call: TRBJ1-2
v_call: TRBV9
d_call: TRBD1
clone_size: -

cdr3_nt: TGCGCCAGCAGCTTGGGTAGCGGGGAGAATGAGCAGTTCTTC
cdr3_aa: CASSLGSGENEQFF
j_call: TRBJ2-1
v_call: TRBV5-1
d_call: TRBD2
clone_size: -

cdr3_nt: TGCGCCAGCAGCCGGCTTTCGACAGGGGGCACAGATACGCAGTATTTT
cdr3_aa: CASSRLSTGGTDTQYF
j_call: TRBJ2-3
v_call: TRBV5-1
d_call: TRBD1
clone_size: -

cdr3_nt: TGTGCCAGTAGCCGCCACGGGGGAGAGACCCAGTACTTC
cdr3_aa: CASSRHGGETQYF
j_call: TRBJ2-5
v_call: TRBV19
d_call: -
clone_size: few

cdr3_nt: TGCGCCAGCAGCATCCGGGACACCACTGAAGCTTTCTTT
cdr3_aa: CASSIRDTTEAFF
j_call: TRBJ1-1
v_call: TRBV5-1
d_call: -
clone_size: -

cdr3_nt: TGCGCCAGCAGCCCGAGGGAGGGACACCCCTCCTACGAGCAGTACTTC
cdr3_aa: CASSPREGHPSYEQYF
j_call: TRBJ2-7
v_call: TRBV4-1
d_call: -
clone_size: few

cdr3_nt: TGCGCCAGCAGTGAGAGACAGGGAGACATTCAGTACTTC
cdr3_aa: CASSERQGDIQYF
j_call: TRBJ2-4
v_call: TRBV10-1
d_call: TRBD1
clone_size: once

cdr3_nt: TGTGCCAGTAGTATAGGACAGGGGTTCTACAATGAGCAGTTCTTC
cdr3_aa: CASSIGQGFYNEQFF
j_call: TRBJ2-1
v_call: TRBV19
d_call: TRBD1
clone_size: -

cdr3_nt: TGCAGCGTACCCCCGGGACACCCTAACTATGGCTACACCTTC
cdr3_aa: CSVPPGHPNYGYTF
j_call: TRBJ1-2
v_call: TRBV29-1
d_call: -
clone_size: few

cdr3_nt: TGTGCCTGGAGGGGGACAGGGACATTTGTCTACGAGCAGTACTTC
cdr3_aa: CAWRGTGTFVYEQYF
j_call: TRBJ2-7
v_call: TRBV30
d_call: TRBD1
clone_size: -

cdr3_nt: TGTGCCAGCACCCCCTTTTCTGCTAACTATGGCTACACCTTC
cdr3_aa: CASTPFSANYGYTF
j_call: TRBJ1-2
v_call: TRBV7-9
d_call: -
clone_size: few

cdr3_nt: TGTGCCAGCCGCCGCGGGGGGGTATATGCCTCCAACGGTATACGCCCAGATACGCAGTATTTT
cdr3_aa: CASRRGGVYASNGIRPDTQYF
j_call: TRBJ2-3
v_call: TRBV21-1
d_call: -
clone_size: -

cdr3_nt: TGTGCCTGGAGCCACTATTTGGTAGCGGGGAGCACAGATACGCAGTATTTT
cdr3_aa: CAWSHYLVAGSTDTQYF
j_call: TRBJ2-3
v_call: TRBV30
d_call: TRBD2
clone_size: -

cdr3_nt: TGTGCCAGCAGTTTCGACGGCCCCTATGGCTACACCTTC
cdr3_aa: CASSFDGPYGYTF
j_call: TRBJ1-2
v_call: TRBV28
d_call: -
clone_size: -

cdr3_nt: TGTGCCAGTGTAACGACAGGGAGGGATGAAGCTTTCTTT
cdr3_aa: CASVTTGRDEAFF
j_call: TRBJ1-1
v_call: TRBV19
d_call: TRBD1
clone_size: few

cdr3_nt: TGCAGCGCATTAGTTGACCACGGGGGCAACTATGGCTACACCTTC
cdr3_aa: CSALVDHGGNYGYTF
j_call: TRBJ1-2
v_call: TRBV29-1
d_call: -
clone_size: -

cdr3_nt: TGTGCCAGCAGTTCAGACCATTACACCGGGGAGCTGTTTTTT
cdr3_aa: CASSSDHYTGELFF
j_call: TRBJ2-2
v_call: TRBV6-5
d_call: -
clone_size: -

cdr3_nt: TGCGCCACCTCCTTAGGAAACTCCTACAATGAGCAGTTCTTC
cdr3_aa: CATSLGNSYNEQFF
j_call: TRBJ2-1
v_call: TRBV5-1
d_call: -
clone_size: few

cdr3_nt: TGTGCCAGCAGCGCCTTTCTGGGGGCCGGGGAGCTGTTTTTT
cdr3_aa: CASSAFLGAGELFF
j_call: TRBJ2-2
v_call: TRBV7-7
d_call: -
clone_size: -

cdr3_nt: TGTGCCAGCATTCGGACAGTCAATCAGCCCCAGCATTTT
cdr3_aa: CASIRTVNQPQHF
j_call: TRBJ1-5
v_call: TRBV6-1
d_call: -
clone_size: -

cdr3_nt: TGTGCCAGCAGGGCCCTTAGCTCCTACGAGCAGTACTTC
cdr3_aa: CASRALSSYEQYF
j_call: TRBJ2-7
v_call: TRBV7-9
d_call: -
clone_size: -

cdr3_nt: TGTGCCAGCGGACAGCTCACAGATACGCAGTATTTT
cdr3_aa: CASGQLTDTQYF
j_call: TRBJ2-3
v_call: TRBV19
d_call: -
clone_size: few

cdr3_nt: TGTGCCTGGAGTGGGGGGGACAGGGCCTACAATGAGCAGTTCTTC
cdr3_aa: CAWSGGDRAYNEQFF
j_call: TRBJ2-1
v_call: TRBV30
d_call: TRBD1
clone_size: few

cdr3_nt: TGTGCCACCAGCCCAGACCCAGGGCTCTATGGCTACACCTTC
cdr3_aa: CATSPDPGLYGYTF
j_call: TRBJ1-2
v_call: TRBV15
d_call: -
clone_size: -

cdr3_nt: TGTGCCAGCAGCTTCACCCGGGATGGCTACACCTTC
cdr3_aa: CASSFTRDGYTF
j_call: TRBJ1-2
v_call: TRBV5-6
d_call: -
clone_size: few

cdr3_nt: TGTGCCTGGGACAGGGGCGCTAATGAAAAACTGTTTTTT
cdr3_aa: CAWDRGANEKLFF
j_call: TRBJ1-4
v_call: TRBV30
d_call: TRBD1
clone_size: -

cdr3_nt: TGTGCCATCCGAGAGGGGGGGACAAACACCGGGGAGCTGTTTTTT
cdr3_aa: CAIREGGTNTGELFF
j_call: TRBJ2-2
v_call: TRBV10-3
d_call: -
clone_size: -

cdr3_nt: TGTGCCACCAGCAGAGATCGGGGTGGGAGCTACACCTTC
cdr3_aa: CATSRDRGGSYTF
j_call: TRBJ1-2
v_call: TRBV15
d_call: -
clone_size: few

cdr3_nt: TGTGCCTGGAGTATGGTAGGAAACACCATATATTTT
cdr3_aa: CAWSMVGNTIYF
j_call: TRBJ1-3
v_call: TRBV30
d_call: -
clone_size: -

cdr3_nt: TGTGCCAGCGGGCGGGGGGATAGCACAGATACGCAGTATTTT
cdr3_aa: CASGRGDSTDTQYF
j_call: TRBJ2-3
v_call: TRBV13
d_call: TRBD2
clone_size: few

cdr3_nt: TGTGCCATCAGTGAGGCAGAGAACACTGAAGCTTTCTTT
cdr3_aa: CAISEAENTEAFF
j_call: TRBJ1-1
v_call: TRBV10-3
d_call: -
clone_size: few

cdr3_nt: TGCAGCTTTACTCGAGGTATAGATACGCAGTATTTT
cdr3_aa: CSFTRGIDTQYF
j_call: TRBJ2-3
v_call: TRBV29-1
d_call: -
clone_size: -